A single sample gave rise to the 10 T cell receptor beta chains below, sequenced in a study of PD-L1 blockade in urothelial cancer. The repertoire was sequenced with immunoSEQ multiplex PCR; TCRdb's copy has only in-frame clones and lacks some. The data show around 80,000 clones, 91% seen once. Time point indicated: peripheral blood 6 weeks after treatment start. The sequencing here drew on PBMCs, taken around atezolizumab (anti-PD-L1) treatment. The source of these receptors is an elderly woman with urothelial cancer.

The rearrangement uses TRBV30 and TRBJ1-5; 9 positions agree with TRBD1. CDR1 is GTSNPN and CDR2 is SVGIG in the germline V gene (reference sequence). The CDR3 runs 15 residues. Trimming cost V 3 bases and J 5 bases; bases outside gene matches: 8. The CDR3 DNA follows: TGTGCCTGGAGAGAACAGGGGGCAGGGGATCAGCCCCAGCATTTT. Translating gives CAWREQGAGDQPQHF.

V and J are TRBV28 and TRBJ1-5, with D possibly TRBD1 on 5 matching bases. The CDR3 spans 14 residues. The germline V and J ends were trimmed by 5 bases and 7 bases, with 15 bases remaining between them. Germline CDR1 MDHEN, CDR2 SYDVKM. The CDR3 region is CASSRNLQGQPQHF. CDR3 coding DNA: TGTGCCAGCAGTCGCAACCTGCAGGGACAGCCCCAGCATTTT.

The CDR3 sequence: CASSSGQAYEKLFF. The CDR3 nucleotides are TGTGCCAGCAGTTCGGGACAGGCGTATGAAAAACTGTTTTTT. This sequence joins TRBV28 and TRBJ1-4, with 8 bases identical to TRBD1. CDR3 length equals 14 residues. Germline CDR1 and CDR2: MDHEN and SYDVKM. V trimming: 4 bases; J trimming: 6 bases; junction bases outside the gene matches: 4. The full variable domain, completed using reference TRBV28 and TRBJ1-4, is DVKVTQSSRYLVKRTGEKVFLECVQDMDHENMFWYRQDPGLGLRLIYFSYDVKMKEKGDIPEGYSVSREKKERFSLILESASTNQTSMYLCASSSGQAYEKLFFGSGTQLSVL.

V and J are TRBV5-1 and TRBJ2-5; D possibly corresponds to TRBD2 (5 bases). Germline CDR1 and CDR2: SGHRS and YFSETQ. CDR3 length: 15 amino acids. The V and J ends lost 1 base and 5 bases respectively, with 15 bases between them. In nucleotides, the CDR3 is TGCGCCAGCAGCTTGATGGGTAATTGGGAGGAGACCCAGTACTTC. This gives the protein CASSLMGNWEETQYF.

The chain uses TRBV27 and TRBJ1-1; possible D gene TRBD1, 5 bases. Germline V lookup: CDR1 MNHEY, CDR2 SMNVEV (reference sequence). There are 12 residues in the CDR3. V dropped 3 bases and J dropped 6 bases, with 8 bases sitting between them. CDR3 nucleotide sequence: TGTGCCAGCAGTTTGTGGGGCGCTGAAGCTTTCTTT. Residues: CASSLWGAEAFF.

The V call is TRBV30, the J call TRBJ2-5, with 7 bases lining up with TRBD2. V lost 4 bases to trimming and J lost 2 bases; unmatched junction nucleotides: 1. Germline values: CDR1 GTSNPN, CDR2 SVGIG (reference sequence). The CDR3 runs to 12 residues. The CDR3: CAWTSGQETQYF. The CDR3 DNA reads as TGTGCCTGGACTAGCGGACAAGAGACCCAGTACTTC.

In this sample, this clone turned up once. V is TRBV28 and J is TRBJ2-1; 7 nucleotides match TRBD2. The CDR3 is 13 residues long. In germline, CDR1 is MDHEN, CDR2 SYDVKM. V shed 7 bases and J 9 bases; nucleotides not matched to a gene: 9. CDR3 sequence (DNA): TGTGCCAGCACCCTCGGACTAGAAGGTGAGCAGTTCTTC. It specifies CASTLGLEGEQFF.

The chain carries TRBV19 and TRBJ1-1; D ambiguous. V gave up 9 bases and J gave up 2 bases, with 16 bases separating them. Germline V lookup: CDR1 LNHDA, CDR2 SQIVND (reference sequence). CDR3 length: 14 amino acids. In nucleotides, the CDR3 is TGTGCCAGCCAAACACTAGGGAGTAACACTGAAGCTTTCTTT. Protein sequence: CASQTLGSNTEAFF. Drawing the rest from reference TRBV19 and TRBJ1-1, the complete variable domain is DGGITQSPKYLFRKEGQNVTLSCEQNLNHDAMYWYRQDPGQGLRLIYYSQIVNDFQKGDIAEGYSVSREKKESFPLTVTSAQKNPTAFYLCASQTLGSNTEAFFGQGTRLTVV.

This clone is a singleton in its sample. The chain couples TRBV7-3 to TRBJ2-1, with 9 bases matching TRBD1. This CDR3 is 16 amino acids long. Germline V gene lookup returns CDR1 SGHTA and CDR2 FQGTGA. The ends lost 1 base at V and 9 bases at J; junction bases unmatched: 10. DNA of the CDR3: TGTGCCAGCAGCTTAAACCGGGGACAGGGTACCGCTGAGCAGTTCTTC. Protein: CASSLNRGQGTAEQFF. The variable domain in full, with the rest retrieved from reference TRBV7-3 and TRBJ2-1, is GAGVSQTPSNKVTEKGKYVELRCDPISGHTALYWYRQSLGQGPEFLIYFQGTGAADDSGLPNDRFFAVRPEGSVSTLKIQRTERGDSAVYLCASSLNRGQGTAEQFFGPGTRLTVL.

The V gene is TRBV5-4, the J gene TRBJ2-5; 7 bases match TRBD1. V shed 2 bases, J shed 11 bases, and the junction held 6 bases outside the gene matches. There are 12 residues in the CDR3. Germline CDR1 SGHNT, CDR2 YYREEE (reference sequence). The CDR3 spells CASSLPGQLQYF. CDR3 bases: TGTGCCAGCAGCTTACCGGGACAGTTACAGTACTTC.